The 15 T cell receptor beta chains below were found in one sample sequenced in a study of T cell clones after liver transplantation. Profiling relied on immunoSEQ multiplex PCR, and the TCRdb table lists in-frame clones only, not all of them. This table has 65,000 to 95,000 clones, 80% appearing once. The specimen comprised CD4+ T cells from blood, sampled before liver transplant. Every receptor here comes from a human donor who received a liver transplant.

The chain carries TRBV4-3 and TRBJ1-4, with TRBD1 as a possible D gene (5 bases). CDR1 is LGHNA and CDR2 is YSLEER in the germline V gene. This CDR3 has 16 residues. The V and J ends lost 0 bases and 1 base respectively, with 9 bases between them. The CDR3 protein is CASSQDGQGTNEKLFF. Written as DNA, the CDR3 is TGCGCCAGCAGCCAAGATGGGCAGGGAACTAATGAAAAACTGTTTTTT.

The chain carries TRBV9 and TRBJ2-3; D tentatively fits TRBD1 or TRBD2 (7 bases each). Trimming shortened V by 7 bases and J by 4 bases, and 28 bases separated the two germline ends. The CDR3 loop spans 18 amino acids. Germline CDR1 and CDR2: SGDLS and YYNGEE. CDR3 in amino acids: CASSAQSGGAGVADTQYF. The CDR3 region has the DNA TGTGCCAGCTCCGCTCAGTCAGGGGGGGCGGGAGTGGCAGATACGCAGTATTTT.

The genes are TRBV20-1 and TRBJ1-2, with D unresolved. Germline assignment: CDR1 DFQATT and CDR2 SNEGSKA (reference sequence). The CDR3 extends over 11 amino acids. Trimming left V 0 bases short and J 6 bases short, with 5 bases between. DNA of the CDR3: TGCAGTGCTAGAGACAACAATGGCTACACCTTC. Translated, it gives CSARDNNGYTF.

This clone was observed a handful of times. This chain uses TRBV4-2 with TRBJ2-2; 9 positions match TRBD2. CDR1 and CDR2 from the germline V gene are LGHNA and YNFKEQ. Trimming took 1 base from V and 0 from J; bases not matched to a gene: 0. The CDR3 has 16 amino acids. CDR3 sequence reads: CASSQVAGANTGELFF. CDR3 coding DNA: TGTGCCAGCAGCCAAGTAGCGGGGGCGAACACCGGGGAGCTGTTTTTT.

The chain has TRBV4-3 and TRBJ1-3; D might be TRBD1 (5 bases). The germline V gene has CDR1 LGHNA and CDR2 YSLEER. V gave up 2 bases and J gave up 4 bases, with 18 bases separating them. The length of the CDR3 is 17 residues. The CDR3 DNA reads as TGCGCCAGCAGCCAAAACTCCCCCTCGGGGGTCGGAAACACCATATATTTT. This gives the protein CASSQNSPSGVGNTIYF.

The chain combines TRBV19 with TRBJ2-3; D is perhaps TRBD1 or TRBD2 (6 bases each). Trimming left V 5 bases short and J 0 bases short, with 18 bases between. Germline V gives CDR1 LNHDA, CDR2 SQIVND (reference sequence). This CDR3 contains 17 residues. For the CDR3, the DNA is TGTGCCAGTAGTTCCGAGGGGGTAGCGGCTAGCACAGATACGCAGTATTTT. Its translation: CASSSEGVAASTDTQYF.

CDR3 coding DNA: TGTGCCATCAGTGAGGGACTAGCGGCACTCCCTCCCGAGACCCAGTACTTC. This codes for CAISEGLAALPPETQYF. The genes are TRBV10-3 and TRBJ2-5; 10 bases fit TRBD2. The CDR3 has 17 residues. V gave up 2 bases and J gave up 5 bases; unmatched junction bases: 11. The germline gives CDR1 ENHRY, CDR2 SYGVKD.

Note on this clone: At the DNA level, this CDR3 is encoded by other sequences in the same sample as well. The CDR3 loop reads CASSLVSQETQYF. Here the CDR3 DNA reads TGTGCCAGCAGCTTGGTGTCCCAAGAGACCCAGTACTTC. The gene calls are TRBV5-4 and TRBJ2-5; D is ambiguous. V was cut by 0 bases and J by 1 base, with 4 bases left in between. The germline CDR1 and CDR2 sequences are SGHNT and YYREEE (reference sequence). The CDR3 consists of 13 residues.

The rearrangement joins TRBV27 to TRBJ2-3; D is unresolved. This CDR3 comprises 14 residues. Germline CDR1 and CDR2: MNHEY and SMNVEV (reference sequence). The ends were cut back, 3 bases at V and 2 bases at J, with 9 bases in the middle. The chain's CDR3 is CASSFWGYTDTQYF. The CDR3 DNA follows: TGTGCCAGCAGTTTCTGGGGATACACAGATACGCAGTATTTT.

This clone was observed a single time. An end of the junction differs from the germline gene, which may be a read error. The rearrangement joins TRBV5-1 to TRBJ2-7; 8 bases map to TRBD1. Germline V CDR1 and CDR2: SGHRS, YFSETQ. The CDR3 consists of 14 residues. CDR3 DNA: TGCGCCAGCAGATTGGGACAGGACTCCTACGAGCAGTACTTC. Protein product: CASRLGQDSYEQYF. Complete variable domain (other parts from reference TRBV5-1 and TRBJ2-7): KAGVTQTPRYLIKTRGQQVTLSCSPISGHRSVSWYQQTPGQGLQFLFEYFSETQRNKGNFPGRFSGRQFSNSRSEMNVSTLELGDSALYLCASRLGQDSYEQYFGPGTRLTVT.

The rearrangement links TRBV18 to TRBJ2-3; 7 bases match TRBD2. Unmatched junction bases numbered 5, after V lost 3 bases and J lost 2 bases. CDR3 size: 15 residues. Germline lookup yields CDR1 KGHSH and CDR2 LQKENI. The CDR3 bases are TGTGCCAGCTCACCCCTAGCGGATCTCACAGATACGCAGTATTTT. Residues: CASSPLADLTDTQYF.

This chain connects TRBV9 to TRBJ2-1, with a weak D call TRBD1 (7 bases). The CDR3 runs 15 residues. The germline V gene has CDR1 SGDLS and CDR2 YYNGEE. With 0 bases removed from V and 9 bases from J, the gap between germline ends came to 16 bases. CDR3 sequence reads: CASSVGGLQGGEQFF. The CDR3 nucleotides are TGTGCCAGCAGCGTAGGCGGATTGCAGGGGGGTGAGCAGTTCTTC.

CDR3 DNA: TGCGCCAGCAGCCAGGTATTGAACACTGAAGCTTTCTTT. This codes for CASSQVLNTEAFF. The chain couples TRBV5-1 to TRBJ1-1, with D uncertain. Germline V gene lookup returns CDR1 SGHRS and CDR2 YFSETQ. The CDR3 is 13 amino acids. The ends were cut back, 4 bases at V and 0 bases at J, with 7 bases in the middle.

This clone was found once. The rearrangement links TRBV28 to TRBJ2-1, with D perhaps matching TRBD1 (6 bases). The germline V gene encodes CDR1 MDHEN and CDR2 SYDVKM. The CDR3 contains 16 residues. Trimming pared 5 bases from V and 0 bases from J, leaving 14 bases between. The CDR3, as DNA: TGTGCCAGCAGTACCCAGGGGAAGAGCTCCTACAATGAGCAGTTCTTC. This encodes CASSTQGKSSYNEQFF.

The chain recombines TRBV28 with TRBJ1-2; the D is unclear. Germline CDR1 and CDR2: MDHEN and SYDVKM. Trimming removed 2 bases from V and 4 bases from J, with 14 bases in between. This CDR3 comprises 15 residues. The CDR3 loop is CASSLRWTDPYGYTF. The CDR3 DNA sequence: TGTGCCAGCAGTTTAAGGTGGACGGACCCCTATGGCTACACCTTC.